The 5 T cell receptor beta chains reported below all come from one sample, sequenced in a study of Ad26.COV2.S vaccination and SARS-CoV-2 variants. Generated by immunoSEQ multiplex PCR, the TCRdb table keeps only in-frame clones and is missing some. The data hold over 400,000 clones, with about 90% observed a single time. Treatment in this sample: around 19 received Ad26.COV2.S at low or high dose, single or two shots; five or six received placebo; per-sample allocation not given. Sample collection was performed on day 63 after the first vaccine or placebo injection. The sample in question was peripheral blood, obtained in a trial of Ad26.COV2.S vaccine versus placebo. These receptors originate from a person between 18 and 59 years old who received the Ad26.COV2.S COVID-19 vaccine or a placebo.

The chain uses TRBV29-1 and TRBJ2-2; TRBD1 matches 9 bases. The CDR3 spans 12 residues. J lost 6 bases, V lost 7 bases, and 3 bases had no gene match. In germline, CDR1 is SQVTM, CDR2 ANQGSEA. CDR3 residues: CSARTGAGELFF. The DNA of the CDR3 is TGCAGCGCTAGGACAGGGGCCGGGGAGCTGTTTTTT.

The chain is built from TRBV28 and TRBJ1-1, with D hard to call. V was cut by 8 bases and J by 1 base, with 8 bases left in between. The length of the CDR3 is 12 residues. The germline CDR1 and CDR2 sequences are MDHEN and SYDVKM. CDR3 protein: CASGWGNTEAFF. CDR3 coding DNA: TGTGCCAGCGGGTGGGGGAACACTGAAGCTTTCTTT.

This chain uses TRBV12-3 or TRBV12-4 with TRBJ2-1, with unresolved D. The CDR3 totals 12 residues. V lost 6 bases and J lost 10, with 13 bases in between. Written as DNA, the CDR3 is TGTGCCAGCAGACGTTCCGGGCCAGAGCAGTTCTTC. Residues: CASRRSGPEQFF.

The chain has TRBV6-5 and TRBJ1-1, with TRBD1 as a possible D gene (6 bases). The CDR3 extends over 14 amino acids. Trimming removed 4 bases from V and 3 bases from J, with 12 bases in between. Per germline, CDR1 MNHEY and CDR2 SVGAGI. The CDR3 bases are TGTGCCAGCAGTTTGCAGGGGAGTCACACTGAAGCTTTCTTT. Translated, it gives CASSLQGSHTEAFF.

V is TRBV18 and J is TRBJ2-5; D unresolved. Germline V gene lookup returns CDR1 KGHSH and CDR2 LQKENI. The CDR3 totals 13 residues. The ends were cut back, 1 base at V and 1 base at J, with 4 bases in the middle. The CDR3, as DNA: TGTGCCAGCTCACCACAGGGCCAAGAGACCCAGTACTTC. Translation: CASSPQGQETQYF. Supplemented by reference TRBV18 and TRBJ2-5, the full variable domain reads NAGVMQNPRHLVRRRGQEARLRCSPMKGHSHVYWYRQLPEEGLKFMVYLQKENIIDESGMPKERFSAEFPKEGPSILRIQQVVRGDSAAYFCASSPQGQETQYFGPGTRLLVL.